Described below is a single T cell receptor beta chain sequence and its context. What it binds is unknown. These data originate in a study of long-term antiretroviral therapy in people with HIV. Post-ART PBMC samples numbered at least two per donor, and pre-ART ones at least one. Study-wide results and caveats: ART adherence, viral resistance and therapy changes were not recorded. Even long-term ART left TRB diversity below transplant donor controls, despite gains. Across all time points, the repertoire was dominated by clones that expanded before ART.

Investigators performed immunoSEQ version v3.0 at survey level. Repertoires were generated with immunoSEQ multiplex PCR, while TCRdb's copy carries only in-frame clones and drops some. The profile shows 15,000 or so clones, more than 85% of them singletons. Per germline, CDR1 SGHRS and CDR2 YFSETQ. V was shortened by 5 bases and J by 0 bases, with 12 bases between the two germline ends. The CDR3 has 15 residues. The material was unsorted PBMCs, obtained 0.6 years after starting antiretroviral therapy. The chain couples TRBV5-1 to TRBJ1-3; TRBD1 is a possible D gene (6 bases). This clonotype was sampled from a woman aged 40 to 49 with HIV. CDR3 amino acids: CASREPGASGNTIYF. The CDR3 DNA follows: TGCGCCAGCAGAGAACCAGGGGCCTCTGGAAACACCATATATTTT.